The 11 T cell receptor beta chains below were found in one sample sequenced in a study of shared clonotypes between healthy human individuals. Generated by immunoSEQ multiplex PCR, the TCRdb table keeps only in-frame clones and is missing some. The data contain nearly 750,000 clones, 55% to 80% of them singletons. The sample comprised memory CD4+ T cells sorted from blood. This sample's subset: CD45RA-negative fraction. Receptor source: a woman in her twenties or thirties in good health.

The rearrangement uses TRBV18 and TRBJ2-4, with a weak D call TRBD2 (6 bases). In germline, CDR1 is KGHSH, CDR2 LQKENI. The CDR3 length is 14 residues. Trimming removed 3 bases from V and 9 bases from J, with 15 bases in between. The CDR3 coding sequence is TGTGCCAGCTCACCTCCGGGACTTATGGGCATTCAGTACTTC. Its protein product is CASSPPGLMGIQYF.

This chain uses TRBV30 with TRBJ2-6; 7 nucleotides agree with TRBD1. CDR1 is GTSNPN, CDR2 SVGIG, per germline (reference sequence). The CDR3 loop spans 16 amino acids. The junction had 8 bases not matched to a gene; V was cut back by 3 bases and J by 3 bases. The CDR3 bases are TGTGCCTGGAGCGTATCGACAGGGAATGGGGCCAACGTCCTGACTTTC. The encoded protein is CAWSVSTGNGANVLTF.

The gene calls are TRBV7-3 and TRBJ1-2; a possible D gene is TRBD1 (5 bases). Trimming pared 4 bases from V and 8 bases from J, leaving 14 bases between. The length of the CDR3 is 13 residues. Germline V CDR1 and CDR2: SGHTA, FQGTGA. In DNA, the CDR3 is TGTGCCAGCAGCTCGGACACACTGGAGGGCTACACCTTC. It is translated as CASSSDTLEGYTF.

CDR3 in amino acids: CASSLMRPTSGGRTGELFF. The CDR3 region has the DNA TGTGCCAGCAGTTTAATGCGCCCGACTAGCGGGGGCCGCACCGGGGAGCTGTTTTTT. V is TRBV28 and J is TRBJ2-2; TRBD2 matches 12 bases. The germline CDR1 and CDR2 sequences are MDHEN and SYDVKM. J was trimmed by 4 bases and V by 2 bases; bases with no gene match: 11. The CDR3 loop spans 19 amino acids.

The chain has TRBV4-2 and TRBJ1-5, with TRBD1 as a possible D gene (5 bases). Germline CDR1 and CDR2: LGHNA and YNFKEQ. This CDR3 has 16 residues. Trimming stripped 2 bases from V and 9 bases from J, with 20 bases between. The DNA for the CDR3 is TGTGCCAGCAGCCAACTCAAAACTCGGGGCGACGGGCCCCAGCATTTT. The encoded protein is CASSQLKTRGDGPQHF.

In this sample, this clone turned up once. The chain joins TRBV2 to TRBJ1-1, with D maybe TRBD1 (6 bases). This CDR3 comprises 12 residues. Germline V gene data show CDR1 as SNHLY and CDR2 as FYNNEI. Trimming stripped 3 bases from V and 8 bases from J, with 10 bases between. CDR3 amino acids: CASSEGRGEAFF. The CDR3 DNA sequence: TGTGCCAGCAGTGAGGGCAGGGGAGAAGCTTTCTTT.

A single count supports this clone. The chain combines TRBV15 with TRBJ2-2, with 15 bases matching TRBD2. Germline V lookup: CDR1 LNHNV, CDR2 YYDKDF (reference sequence). V lost 4 bases, J lost 7 bases, and 13 bases stayed unmatched. The CDR3 is 19 amino acids. The CDR3 region is CATSTMGLAGGFRSGELFF. The CDR3 bases are TGTGCCACCAGCACCATGGGACTAGCGGGAGGATTTAGGAGCGGGGAGCTGTTTTTT.

V gene TRBV7-9 combines with J gene TRBJ1-2, with 8 nucleotides matching TRBD1. The CDR3 length is 15 residues. J gave up 7 bases and V 3 bases, and 10 bases lay outside the gene matches. The germline gives CDR1 SEHNR, CDR2 FQNEAQ (reference sequence). CDR3 DNA sequence: TGTGCCAGCAGCTTGAGCCTGACAGGGGCCAGTGGCTACACCTTC. Protein: CASSLSLTGASGYTF. Supplemented by reference TRBV7-9 and TRBJ1-2, the full variable domain reads DTGVSQNPRHKITKRGQNVTFRCDPISEHNRLYWYRQTLGQGPEFLTYFQNEAQLEKSRLLSDRFSAERPKGSFSTLEIQRTEQGDSAMYLCASSLSLTGASGYTFGSGTRLTVV.

This chain connects TRBV6-1 to TRBJ2-3, with a weak D call TRBD2 (5 bases). The CDR3 sequence is 16 residues long. Between the trimmed V and J ends, which lost 4 bases and 4 bases, there was a span of 18 bases. The germline V gene has CDR1 MNHNS and CDR2 SASEGT. The CDR3: CASSGRSSPAPDTQYF. CDR3 in DNA: TGTGCCAGCAGTGGCCGTTCTAGCCCGGCCCCAGATACGCAGTATTTT.

The rearrangement joins TRBV28 to TRBJ1-6, with 8 bases identical to TRBD1. Trimming took 4 bases from V and 9 from J; bases not matched to a gene: 5. The germline gives CDR1 MDHEN, CDR2 SYDVKM. The CDR3 consists of 14 residues. This CDR3 reads CASSSGQGGSPLHF. The CDR3 DNA reads as TGTGCCAGCAGTTCTGGACAGGGTGGTTCACCCCTCCACTTT.

This chain uses TRBV19 with TRBJ1-1, with a weak D call TRBD1 (6 bases). The V end lost 2 bases, the J end lost 1 base, and 11 bases lay between the germline ends. Per the germline V gene, CDR1 is LNHDA and CDR2 is SQIVND (reference sequence). This CDR3 has 15 residues. The CDR3 nucleotides are TGTGCCAGTAGTATACCCATGGGGGCGAACACTGAAGCTTTCTTT. Translating gives CASSIPMGANTEAFF. The whole variable domain, filled in from reference TRBV19 and TRBJ1-1, reads DGGITQSPKYLFRKEGQNVTLSCEQNLNHDAMYWYRQDPGQGLRLIYYSQIVNDFQKGDIAEGYSVSREKKESFPLTVTSAQKNPTAFYLCASSIPMGANTEAFFGQGTRLTVV.